This T cell receptor (beta chain) was sequenced for a study of cytomegalovirus exposure and HLA in healthy donors (TCRdb year 2017). Concerning the study at large: The roughly 650 repertoires of the first cohort and the 110 or so validation repertoires were produced on the same platform, according to a later analysis. The study aimed to test whether cataloging public T cell receptors could reveal signatures of past pathogen exposure. In addition to the first cohort of around 670 subjects, a separate validation cohort of some 120 different subjects was used. The study combined high-throughput TCR immunosequencing, statistical association of individual TCRs with disease status, and machine learning to predict cytomegalovirus infection status.

The paper's findings and limits, for the study overall: A later analysis found that TCRs clustered in the first cohort also tended to co-occur in the 130 or so validation repertoires, with approximately 95% of cluster scores above 0. The authors suggested that the approach could potentially be generalized to other disease states and immunological phenotypes. Most TCR sequences were observed very rarely across donors, whereas some public TCRs were present in many individuals. The study listed approximately 150 TCR beta chains as associated with cytomegalovirus. The classifier was reported to diagnose cytomegalovirus status with high specificity and sensitivity in both the original cohort and the validation cohort. A later analysis had no HLA typing for the validation cohort, so co-occurrence there was scored across all 130 or so repertoires. In vitro tests confirmed that a few of the cytomegalovirus-associated TCR beta chains recognize cytomegalovirus antigens.

The donors belonged to the validation cohort of about 130 subjects, which was separate from the 666-subject first cohort. Preparation of the library involved the immunoSEQ multiplex PCR assay. In the paper's pipeline: A statistical classification framework was built for diagnosing cytomegalovirus status from the catalog of TCR beta chain sequences. In its TCRdb copy, this immuneACCESS table keeps in-frame sequences only and misses some clones. Where compared with another copy, unresolved V genes explain less than half of these, and the others have no known cause. The D gene and trimming were derived from the DNA, and the V and J assignments and clone size from that table. Counted in this sample were about 220,000 clones; 85% to 95% of them appeared once. The ten largest clones capture 1% to 1.2% of the sample. Concerning this clone itself: Its antigen specificity is not known. No per-base quality is available; no much larger clone lies one base away.

The TCR comes from a woman aged 18-29 years in good health and CMV-seronegative. Sequenced input: PBMCs.

The nucleotide sequence is TGTGCCTGGAGTATAGGAGGGAGTGGCTACACCTTC. It codes for CAWSIGGSGYTF. The rearranged chain carries TRBV30 and TRBJ1-2; no D segment can be confidently identified. The CDR3 runs 12 residues from the cysteine to the phenylalanine. The read is trimmed to its CDR3 DNA, 36 bases read in frame from base 1. V and J are truncated by 2 bases and 7 bases respectively, leaving an intervening sequence of 11 bases. Reading the germline V gene (reference sequence) gives CDR1 GTSNPN and CDR2 SVGIG.